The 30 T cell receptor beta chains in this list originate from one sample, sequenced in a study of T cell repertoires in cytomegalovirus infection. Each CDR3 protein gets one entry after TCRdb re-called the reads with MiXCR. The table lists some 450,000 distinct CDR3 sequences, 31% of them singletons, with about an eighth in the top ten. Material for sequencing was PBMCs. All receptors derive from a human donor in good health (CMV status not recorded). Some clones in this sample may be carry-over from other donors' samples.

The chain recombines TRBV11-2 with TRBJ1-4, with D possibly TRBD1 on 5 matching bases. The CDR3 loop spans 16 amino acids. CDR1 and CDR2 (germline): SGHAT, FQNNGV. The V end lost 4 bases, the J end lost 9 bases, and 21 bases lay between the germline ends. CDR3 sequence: CASSSYDTGAGKKLFF. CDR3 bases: TGTGCCAGCAGCTCTTACGACACCGGGGCCGGGAAAAAACTGTTTTTT.

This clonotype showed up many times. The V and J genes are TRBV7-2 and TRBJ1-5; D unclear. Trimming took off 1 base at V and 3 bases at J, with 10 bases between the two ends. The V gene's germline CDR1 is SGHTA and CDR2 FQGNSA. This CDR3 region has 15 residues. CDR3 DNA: TGTGCCAGCAGCTTAGGGAGGTGGAACAATCAGCCCCAGCATTTT. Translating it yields CASSLGRWNNQPQHF.

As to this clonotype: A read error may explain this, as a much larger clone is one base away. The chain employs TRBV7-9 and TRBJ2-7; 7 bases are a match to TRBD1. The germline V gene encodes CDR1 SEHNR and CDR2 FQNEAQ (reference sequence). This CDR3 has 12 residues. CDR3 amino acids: CASSSTGDDQYF. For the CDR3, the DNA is TGTGCCAGCAGCTCCACAGGGGACGATCAGTACTTC.

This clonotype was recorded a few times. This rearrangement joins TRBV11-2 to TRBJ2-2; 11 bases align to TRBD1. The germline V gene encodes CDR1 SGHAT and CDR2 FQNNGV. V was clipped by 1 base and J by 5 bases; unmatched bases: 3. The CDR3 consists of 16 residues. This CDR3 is CASSLGTGGRTGELFF. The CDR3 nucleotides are TGTGCCAGCAGCTTAGGGACAGGGGGCCGGACCGGGGAGCTGTTTTTT. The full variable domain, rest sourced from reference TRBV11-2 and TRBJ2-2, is EAGVAQSPRYKIIEKRQSVAFWCNPISGHATLYWYQQILGQGPKLLIQFQNNGVVDDSQLPKDRFSAERLKGVDSTLKIQPAKLEDSAVYLCASSLGTGGRTGELFFGEGSRLTVL.

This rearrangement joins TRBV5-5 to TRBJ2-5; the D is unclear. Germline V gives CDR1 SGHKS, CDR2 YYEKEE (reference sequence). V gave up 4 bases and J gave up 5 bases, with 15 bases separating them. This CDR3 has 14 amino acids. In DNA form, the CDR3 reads TGTGCCAGCAGCCCAGCTGTAGAAAGGGAGACCCAGTACTTC. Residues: CASSPAVERETQYF.

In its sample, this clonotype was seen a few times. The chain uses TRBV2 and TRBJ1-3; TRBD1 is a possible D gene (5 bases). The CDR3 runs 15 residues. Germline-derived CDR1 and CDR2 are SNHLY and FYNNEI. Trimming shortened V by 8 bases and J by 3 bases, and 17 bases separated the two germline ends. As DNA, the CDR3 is TGTGCCAGCGGGACGTCCGGCTTCGGTGGAAACACCATATATTTT. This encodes CASGTSGFGGNTIYF.

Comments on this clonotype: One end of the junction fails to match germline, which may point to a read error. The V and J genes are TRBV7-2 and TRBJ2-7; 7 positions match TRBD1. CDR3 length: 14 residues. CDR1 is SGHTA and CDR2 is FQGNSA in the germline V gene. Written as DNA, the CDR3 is TGTGCCAGCAACTTACAGGGGAGAGTGAGCGAGCAGTACTTC. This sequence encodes CASNLQGRVSEQYF. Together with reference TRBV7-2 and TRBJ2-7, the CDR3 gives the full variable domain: GAGVSQSPSNKVTEKGKDVELRCDPISGHTALYWYRQSLGQGLEFLIYFQGNSAPDKSGLPSDRFSAERTGGSVSTLTIQRTQQEDSAVYLCASNLQGRVSEQYFGPGTRLTVT.

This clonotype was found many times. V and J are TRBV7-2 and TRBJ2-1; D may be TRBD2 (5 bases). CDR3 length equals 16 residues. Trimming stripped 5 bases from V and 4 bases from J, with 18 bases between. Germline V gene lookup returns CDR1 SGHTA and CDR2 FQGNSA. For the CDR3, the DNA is TGTGCCAGCAGCCCCCGCTCCCGGGGTAGATACAATGAGCAGTTCTTC. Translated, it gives CASSPRSRGRYNEQFF.

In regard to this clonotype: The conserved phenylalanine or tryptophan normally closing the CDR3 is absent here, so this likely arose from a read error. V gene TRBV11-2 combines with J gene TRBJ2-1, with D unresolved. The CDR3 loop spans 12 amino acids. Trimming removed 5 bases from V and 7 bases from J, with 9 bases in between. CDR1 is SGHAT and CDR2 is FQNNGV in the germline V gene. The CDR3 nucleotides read TGTGCCAGCAGCGGACGAAAGAATGAGCAGTTCGTC. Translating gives CASSGRKNEQFV.

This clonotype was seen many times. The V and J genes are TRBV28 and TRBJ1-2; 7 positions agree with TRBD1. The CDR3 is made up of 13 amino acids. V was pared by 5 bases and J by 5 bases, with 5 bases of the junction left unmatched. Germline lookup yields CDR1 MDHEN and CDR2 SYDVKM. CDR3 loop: CASSNSGGYGYTF. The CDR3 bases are TGTGCCAGCAGTAACTCAGGGGGATATGGCTACACCTTC.

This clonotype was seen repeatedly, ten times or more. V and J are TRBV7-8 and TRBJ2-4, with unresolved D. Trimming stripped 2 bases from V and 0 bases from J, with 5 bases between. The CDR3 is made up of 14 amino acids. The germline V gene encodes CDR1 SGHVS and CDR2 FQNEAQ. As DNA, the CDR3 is TGTGCCAGCAGCTTATCAGGAGCCAAAAACATTCAGTACTTC. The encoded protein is CASSLSGAKNIQYF. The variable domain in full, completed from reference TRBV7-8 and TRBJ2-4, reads GAGVSQSPRYKVAKRGQDVALRCDPISGHVSLFWYQQALGQGPEFLTYFQNEAQLDKSGLPSDRFFAERPEGSVSTLKIQRTQQEDSAVYLCASSLSGAKNIQYFGAGTRLSVL.

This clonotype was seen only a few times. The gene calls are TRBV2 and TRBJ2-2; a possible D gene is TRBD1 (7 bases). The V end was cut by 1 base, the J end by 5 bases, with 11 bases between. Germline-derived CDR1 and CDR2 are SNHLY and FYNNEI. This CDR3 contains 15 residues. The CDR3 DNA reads TGTGCCAGCAGTGAAGGACAGGGAGGAACCGGGGAGCTGTTTTTT. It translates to CASSEGQGGTGELFF.

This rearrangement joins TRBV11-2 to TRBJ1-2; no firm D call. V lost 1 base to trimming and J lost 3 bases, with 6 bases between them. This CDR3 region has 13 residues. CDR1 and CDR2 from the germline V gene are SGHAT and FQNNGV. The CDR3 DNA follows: TGTGCCAGCAGCTTAGTGCAGTACTATGGCTACACCTTC. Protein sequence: CASSLVQYYGYTF.

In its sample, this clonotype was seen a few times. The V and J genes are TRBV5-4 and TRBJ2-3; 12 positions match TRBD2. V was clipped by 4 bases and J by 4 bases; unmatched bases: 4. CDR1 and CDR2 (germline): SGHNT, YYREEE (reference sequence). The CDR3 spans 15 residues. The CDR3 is CASSLGTSGPDTQYF. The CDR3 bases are TGTGCCAGCAGCCTGGGGACTAGCGGGCCAGATACGCAGTATTTT.

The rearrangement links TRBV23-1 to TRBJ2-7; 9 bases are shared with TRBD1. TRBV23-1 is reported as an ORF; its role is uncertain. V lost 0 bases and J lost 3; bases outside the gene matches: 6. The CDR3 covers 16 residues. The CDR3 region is CASSQSRGQGFYEQYF. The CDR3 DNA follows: TGCGCCAGCAGTCAATCCCGGGGACAGGGATTCTACGAGCAGTACTTC.

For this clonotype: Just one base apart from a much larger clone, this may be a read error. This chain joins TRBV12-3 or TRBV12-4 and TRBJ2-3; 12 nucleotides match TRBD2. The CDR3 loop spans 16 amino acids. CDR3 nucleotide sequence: TGTGCCAGCAGTTTTCTAGCGGGGGGGCTGACAGATACGCAGTCTTTT. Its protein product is CASSFLAGGLTDTQSF.

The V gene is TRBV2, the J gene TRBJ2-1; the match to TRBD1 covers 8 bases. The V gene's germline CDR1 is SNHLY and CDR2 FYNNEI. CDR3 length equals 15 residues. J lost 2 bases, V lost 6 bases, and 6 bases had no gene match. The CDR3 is CASRTQGEAYNEQFF. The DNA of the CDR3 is TGTGCCAGCAGGACACAGGGGGAGGCCTACAATGAGCAGTTCTTC. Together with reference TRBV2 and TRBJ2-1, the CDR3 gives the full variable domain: EPEVTQTPSHQVTQMGQEVILRCVPISNHLYFYWYRQILGQKVEFLVSFYNNEISEKSEIFDDQFSVERPDGSNFTLKIRSTKLEDSAMYFCASRTQGEAYNEQFFGPGTRLTVL.

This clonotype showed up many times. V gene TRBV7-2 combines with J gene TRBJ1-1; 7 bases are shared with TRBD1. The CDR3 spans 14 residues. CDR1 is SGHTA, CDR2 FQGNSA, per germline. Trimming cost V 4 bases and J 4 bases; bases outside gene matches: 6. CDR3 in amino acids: CASSSGTVITEAFF. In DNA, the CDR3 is TGTGCCAGCAGCTCCGGGACAGTAATCACTGAAGCTTTCTTT.

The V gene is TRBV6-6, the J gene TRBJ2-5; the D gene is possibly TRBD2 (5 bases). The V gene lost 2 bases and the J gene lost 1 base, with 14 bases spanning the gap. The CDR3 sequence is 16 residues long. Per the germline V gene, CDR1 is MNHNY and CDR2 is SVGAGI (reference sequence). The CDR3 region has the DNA TGTGCCAGCAGTTACACTTCCGGTCGGGGCCAAGAGACCCAGTACTTC. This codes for CASSYTSGRGQETQYF.

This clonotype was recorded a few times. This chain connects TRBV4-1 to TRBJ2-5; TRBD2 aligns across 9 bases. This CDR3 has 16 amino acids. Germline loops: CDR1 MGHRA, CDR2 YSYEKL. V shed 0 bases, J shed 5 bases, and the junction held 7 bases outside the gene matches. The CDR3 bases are TGCGCCAGCAGCCAAGAAGGCGGGGGGGCTTGGGAGACCCAGTACTTC. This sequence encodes CASSQEGGGAWETQYF.

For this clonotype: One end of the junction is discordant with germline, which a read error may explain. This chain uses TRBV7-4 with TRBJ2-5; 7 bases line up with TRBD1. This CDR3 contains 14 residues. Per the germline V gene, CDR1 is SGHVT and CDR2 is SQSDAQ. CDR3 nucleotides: TGTGCCAGCAGGCCTACAGGGGTTGTCGAGACCAAGTACTTC. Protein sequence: CASRPTGVVETKYF.

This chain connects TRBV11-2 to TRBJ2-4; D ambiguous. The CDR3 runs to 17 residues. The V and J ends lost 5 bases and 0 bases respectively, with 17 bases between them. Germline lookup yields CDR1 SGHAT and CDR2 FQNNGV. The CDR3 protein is CASSPRNRPLAKNIQYF. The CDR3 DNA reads TGTGCCAGCAGCCCAAGGAACAGACCCTTAGCCAAAAACATTCAGTACTTC. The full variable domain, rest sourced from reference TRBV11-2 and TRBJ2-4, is EAGVAQSPRYKIIEKRQSVAFWCNPISGHATLYWYQQILGQGPKLLIQFQNNGVVDDSQLPKDRFSAERLKGVDSTLKIQPAKLEDSAVYLCASSPRNRPLAKNIQYFGAGTRLSVL.

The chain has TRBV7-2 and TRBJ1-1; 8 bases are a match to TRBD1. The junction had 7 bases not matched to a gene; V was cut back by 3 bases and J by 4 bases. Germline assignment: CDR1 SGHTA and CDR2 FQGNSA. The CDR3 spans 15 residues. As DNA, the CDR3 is TGTGCCAGCAGCTTGGACAGGGATTGGGCCACTGAAGCTTTCTTT. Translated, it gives CASSLDRDWATEAFF.

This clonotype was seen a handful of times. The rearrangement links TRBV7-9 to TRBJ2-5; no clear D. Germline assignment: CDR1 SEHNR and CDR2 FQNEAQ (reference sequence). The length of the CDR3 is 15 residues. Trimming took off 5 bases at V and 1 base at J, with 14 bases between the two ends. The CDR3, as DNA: TGTGCCAGCAGCCTGCCTCGGGTGGCCCAAGAGACCCAGTACTTC. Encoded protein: CASSLPRVAQETQYF.

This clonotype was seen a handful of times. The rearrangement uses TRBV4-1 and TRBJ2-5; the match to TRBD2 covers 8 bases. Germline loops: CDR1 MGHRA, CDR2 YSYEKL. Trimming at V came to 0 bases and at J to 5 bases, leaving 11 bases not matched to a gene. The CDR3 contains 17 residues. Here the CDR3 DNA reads TGCGCCAGCAGCCAAGATGGCCAGCGGGGGCGGTGGGAGACCCAGTACTTC. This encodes CASSQDGQRGRWETQYF.

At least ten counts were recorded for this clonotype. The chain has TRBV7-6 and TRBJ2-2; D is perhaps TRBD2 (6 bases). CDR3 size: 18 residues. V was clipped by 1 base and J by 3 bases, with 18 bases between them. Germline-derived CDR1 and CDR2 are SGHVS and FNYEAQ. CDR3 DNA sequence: TGTGCCAGCAGCTTAGGGGAGATTAGCGGAACTCACACCGGGGAGCTGTTTTTT. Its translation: CASSLGEISGTHTGELFF.

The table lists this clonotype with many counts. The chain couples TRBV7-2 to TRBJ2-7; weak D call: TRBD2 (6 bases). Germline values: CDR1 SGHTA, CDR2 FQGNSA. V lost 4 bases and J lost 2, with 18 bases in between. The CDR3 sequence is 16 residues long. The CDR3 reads CASSSSGAREAYEQYF. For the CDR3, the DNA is TGTGCCAGCAGCTCGAGTGGGGCCAGGGAGGCCTACGAGCAGTACTTC.

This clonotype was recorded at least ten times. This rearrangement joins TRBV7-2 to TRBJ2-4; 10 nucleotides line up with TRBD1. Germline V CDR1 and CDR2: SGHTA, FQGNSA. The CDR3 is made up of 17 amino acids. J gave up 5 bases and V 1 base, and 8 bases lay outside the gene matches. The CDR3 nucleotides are TGTGCCAGCAGCTTAGTACCGGGACAGGGGACGCAAAACATTCAGTACTTC. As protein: CASSLVPGQGTQNIQYF.

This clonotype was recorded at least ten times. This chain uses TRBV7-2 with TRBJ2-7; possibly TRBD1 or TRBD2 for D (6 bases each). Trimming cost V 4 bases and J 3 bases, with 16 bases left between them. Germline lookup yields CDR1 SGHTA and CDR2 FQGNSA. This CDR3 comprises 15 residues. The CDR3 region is CASSSTRGVGYEQYF. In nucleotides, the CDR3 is TGTGCCAGCAGCTCAACAAGGGGGGTCGGCTACGAGCAGTACTTC.

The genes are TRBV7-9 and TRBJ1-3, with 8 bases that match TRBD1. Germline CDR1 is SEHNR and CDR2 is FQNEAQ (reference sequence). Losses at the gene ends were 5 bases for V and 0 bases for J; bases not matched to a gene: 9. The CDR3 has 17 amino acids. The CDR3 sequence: CASSPKRTGSSGNTIYF. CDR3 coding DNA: TGTGCCAGCAGCCCAAAGCGGACAGGGAGCTCTGGAAACACCATATATTTT.